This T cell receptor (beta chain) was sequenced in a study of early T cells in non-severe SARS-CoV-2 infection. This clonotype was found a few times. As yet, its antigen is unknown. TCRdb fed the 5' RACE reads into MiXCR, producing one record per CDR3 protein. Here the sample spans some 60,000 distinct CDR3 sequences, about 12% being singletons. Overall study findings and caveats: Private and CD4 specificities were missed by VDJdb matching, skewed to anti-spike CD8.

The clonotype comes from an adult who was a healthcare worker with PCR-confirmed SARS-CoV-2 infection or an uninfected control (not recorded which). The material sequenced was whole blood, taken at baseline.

CDR3 DNA sequence: TGTGCCAGCAGCTTGGCGGACAGGCGTGACGGGTCCTACGAGCAGTACTTC. Its protein product is CASSLADRRDGSYEQYF. The rearrangement links TRBV7-9 to TRBJ2-7; 7 nucleotides agree with TRBD1. Germline V gene data show CDR1 as SEHNR and CDR2 as FQNEAQ (reference sequence). The CDR3 has 17 residues. V lost 3 bases, J lost 1 base, and 12 bases stayed unmatched.